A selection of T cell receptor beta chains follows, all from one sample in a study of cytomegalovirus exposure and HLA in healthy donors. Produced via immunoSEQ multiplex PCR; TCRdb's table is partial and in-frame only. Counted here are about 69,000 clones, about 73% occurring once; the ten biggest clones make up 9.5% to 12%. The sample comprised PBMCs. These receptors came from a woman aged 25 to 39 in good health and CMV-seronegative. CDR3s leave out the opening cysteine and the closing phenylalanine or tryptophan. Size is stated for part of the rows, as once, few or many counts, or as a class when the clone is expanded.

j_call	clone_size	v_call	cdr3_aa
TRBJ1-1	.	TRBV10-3	AISDRVPNTEAF
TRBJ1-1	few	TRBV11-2	ASSFIGQGTEAF
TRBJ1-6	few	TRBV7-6	ASSLTVFGSSPLH
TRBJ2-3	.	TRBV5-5	ASSFEWAGNY
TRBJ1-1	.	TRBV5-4	ASSLEPPDRGPRSTEAF
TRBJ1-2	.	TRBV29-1	SVGPGQP
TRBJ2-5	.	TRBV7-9	ASSSVKTTSGETQY
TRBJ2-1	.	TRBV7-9	ASSLEAGSQF
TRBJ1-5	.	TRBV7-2	ASSYEQGAGQPQH
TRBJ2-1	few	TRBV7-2	ASSLGGSGGPYNEQF
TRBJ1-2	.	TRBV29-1	SVERLGYT
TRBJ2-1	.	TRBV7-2	ASSSSSGNEQF
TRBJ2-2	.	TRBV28	ASRTSGGGTGELF
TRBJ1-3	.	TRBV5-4	ASSSPFDRAGNTIY
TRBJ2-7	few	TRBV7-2	ASSLASSGTYEQY
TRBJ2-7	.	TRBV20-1	SARIAGAPY
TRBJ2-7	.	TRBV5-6	ASSSSTGGAGEQY
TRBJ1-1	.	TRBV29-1	SSGDSPENTEAF
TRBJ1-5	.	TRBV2	ASKGQGIRQPQH
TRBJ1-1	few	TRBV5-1	ASSLDGRPEAF
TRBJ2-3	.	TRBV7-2	ASSLRTAGGRDTQY
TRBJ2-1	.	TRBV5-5	ASSFRAGTGSYNEQF
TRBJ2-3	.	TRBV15	ATRAVRGSGGHTDTQY
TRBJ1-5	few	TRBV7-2	ASSLIDRADQPQH
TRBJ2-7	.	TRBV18	ASSPQRTDYEQY
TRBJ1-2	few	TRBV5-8	ASSLDSPTYT
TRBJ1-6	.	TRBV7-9	ASSLVAGYNSPLH
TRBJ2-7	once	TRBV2	ASKSAGGYEQY